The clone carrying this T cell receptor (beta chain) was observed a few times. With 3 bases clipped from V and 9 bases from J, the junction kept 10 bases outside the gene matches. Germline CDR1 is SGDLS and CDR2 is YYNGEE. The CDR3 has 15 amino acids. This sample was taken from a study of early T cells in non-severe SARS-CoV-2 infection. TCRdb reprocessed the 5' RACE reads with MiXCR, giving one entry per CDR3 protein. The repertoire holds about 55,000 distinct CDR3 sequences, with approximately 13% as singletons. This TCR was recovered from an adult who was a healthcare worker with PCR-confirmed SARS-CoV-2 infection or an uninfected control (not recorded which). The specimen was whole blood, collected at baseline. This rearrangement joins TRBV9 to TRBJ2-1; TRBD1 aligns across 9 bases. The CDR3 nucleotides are TGTGCCAGCAGCGGACACGGACAGGGGAAGATTGAGCAGTTCTTC. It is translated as CASSGHGQGKIEQFF.